Sequencing of this T cell receptor (beta chain) was carried out in a study of spatial heterogeneity in lung cancer. Findings of the study overall: The study found that ubiquitous and regional expanded TCR counts tracked ubiquitous and regional nonsynonymous mutations, respectively. How many expanded intratumoral alpha and beta TCRs were present tracked the tumor mutation count, which was a count of nonsynonymous mutations.

The time point is: sample taken at primary tumor resection. Samples were donated by 72 untreated early-stage non-small cell lung cancer patients. No cells were sorted before sequencing. The whole RNA sequenced was extracted from tumor, nontumor lung or frozen PBMC. This clonotype has ten or more counts. Its target is unknown. In the library, each TCR cDNA molecule bore its own unique molecular identifier. MiXCR, run by TCRdb on the 5' RACE reads, gives a single entry per CDR3 protein. This sample yields approximately 10,000 distinct CDR3 sequences, of which around 6.6% are seen a single time; under 35% belongs to the top ten. The CDR3 is 16 amino acids. Germline CDR1 and CDR2: KGHDR and SFDVKD. Unmatched junction bases numbered 8, after V lost 7 bases and J lost 2 bases.

This sample comprised lung tumor tissue, obtained at surgery. The receptor's source is a male donor with early-stage non-small cell lung cancer. The chain uses TRBV24-1 and TRBJ2-1; TRBD1 aligns across 9 bases. CDR3 region: CATRAPWTGAYNEQFF. The CDR3 DNA sequence: TGTGCCACCAGGGCTCCATGGACAGGGGCCTACAATGAGCAGTTCTTC.